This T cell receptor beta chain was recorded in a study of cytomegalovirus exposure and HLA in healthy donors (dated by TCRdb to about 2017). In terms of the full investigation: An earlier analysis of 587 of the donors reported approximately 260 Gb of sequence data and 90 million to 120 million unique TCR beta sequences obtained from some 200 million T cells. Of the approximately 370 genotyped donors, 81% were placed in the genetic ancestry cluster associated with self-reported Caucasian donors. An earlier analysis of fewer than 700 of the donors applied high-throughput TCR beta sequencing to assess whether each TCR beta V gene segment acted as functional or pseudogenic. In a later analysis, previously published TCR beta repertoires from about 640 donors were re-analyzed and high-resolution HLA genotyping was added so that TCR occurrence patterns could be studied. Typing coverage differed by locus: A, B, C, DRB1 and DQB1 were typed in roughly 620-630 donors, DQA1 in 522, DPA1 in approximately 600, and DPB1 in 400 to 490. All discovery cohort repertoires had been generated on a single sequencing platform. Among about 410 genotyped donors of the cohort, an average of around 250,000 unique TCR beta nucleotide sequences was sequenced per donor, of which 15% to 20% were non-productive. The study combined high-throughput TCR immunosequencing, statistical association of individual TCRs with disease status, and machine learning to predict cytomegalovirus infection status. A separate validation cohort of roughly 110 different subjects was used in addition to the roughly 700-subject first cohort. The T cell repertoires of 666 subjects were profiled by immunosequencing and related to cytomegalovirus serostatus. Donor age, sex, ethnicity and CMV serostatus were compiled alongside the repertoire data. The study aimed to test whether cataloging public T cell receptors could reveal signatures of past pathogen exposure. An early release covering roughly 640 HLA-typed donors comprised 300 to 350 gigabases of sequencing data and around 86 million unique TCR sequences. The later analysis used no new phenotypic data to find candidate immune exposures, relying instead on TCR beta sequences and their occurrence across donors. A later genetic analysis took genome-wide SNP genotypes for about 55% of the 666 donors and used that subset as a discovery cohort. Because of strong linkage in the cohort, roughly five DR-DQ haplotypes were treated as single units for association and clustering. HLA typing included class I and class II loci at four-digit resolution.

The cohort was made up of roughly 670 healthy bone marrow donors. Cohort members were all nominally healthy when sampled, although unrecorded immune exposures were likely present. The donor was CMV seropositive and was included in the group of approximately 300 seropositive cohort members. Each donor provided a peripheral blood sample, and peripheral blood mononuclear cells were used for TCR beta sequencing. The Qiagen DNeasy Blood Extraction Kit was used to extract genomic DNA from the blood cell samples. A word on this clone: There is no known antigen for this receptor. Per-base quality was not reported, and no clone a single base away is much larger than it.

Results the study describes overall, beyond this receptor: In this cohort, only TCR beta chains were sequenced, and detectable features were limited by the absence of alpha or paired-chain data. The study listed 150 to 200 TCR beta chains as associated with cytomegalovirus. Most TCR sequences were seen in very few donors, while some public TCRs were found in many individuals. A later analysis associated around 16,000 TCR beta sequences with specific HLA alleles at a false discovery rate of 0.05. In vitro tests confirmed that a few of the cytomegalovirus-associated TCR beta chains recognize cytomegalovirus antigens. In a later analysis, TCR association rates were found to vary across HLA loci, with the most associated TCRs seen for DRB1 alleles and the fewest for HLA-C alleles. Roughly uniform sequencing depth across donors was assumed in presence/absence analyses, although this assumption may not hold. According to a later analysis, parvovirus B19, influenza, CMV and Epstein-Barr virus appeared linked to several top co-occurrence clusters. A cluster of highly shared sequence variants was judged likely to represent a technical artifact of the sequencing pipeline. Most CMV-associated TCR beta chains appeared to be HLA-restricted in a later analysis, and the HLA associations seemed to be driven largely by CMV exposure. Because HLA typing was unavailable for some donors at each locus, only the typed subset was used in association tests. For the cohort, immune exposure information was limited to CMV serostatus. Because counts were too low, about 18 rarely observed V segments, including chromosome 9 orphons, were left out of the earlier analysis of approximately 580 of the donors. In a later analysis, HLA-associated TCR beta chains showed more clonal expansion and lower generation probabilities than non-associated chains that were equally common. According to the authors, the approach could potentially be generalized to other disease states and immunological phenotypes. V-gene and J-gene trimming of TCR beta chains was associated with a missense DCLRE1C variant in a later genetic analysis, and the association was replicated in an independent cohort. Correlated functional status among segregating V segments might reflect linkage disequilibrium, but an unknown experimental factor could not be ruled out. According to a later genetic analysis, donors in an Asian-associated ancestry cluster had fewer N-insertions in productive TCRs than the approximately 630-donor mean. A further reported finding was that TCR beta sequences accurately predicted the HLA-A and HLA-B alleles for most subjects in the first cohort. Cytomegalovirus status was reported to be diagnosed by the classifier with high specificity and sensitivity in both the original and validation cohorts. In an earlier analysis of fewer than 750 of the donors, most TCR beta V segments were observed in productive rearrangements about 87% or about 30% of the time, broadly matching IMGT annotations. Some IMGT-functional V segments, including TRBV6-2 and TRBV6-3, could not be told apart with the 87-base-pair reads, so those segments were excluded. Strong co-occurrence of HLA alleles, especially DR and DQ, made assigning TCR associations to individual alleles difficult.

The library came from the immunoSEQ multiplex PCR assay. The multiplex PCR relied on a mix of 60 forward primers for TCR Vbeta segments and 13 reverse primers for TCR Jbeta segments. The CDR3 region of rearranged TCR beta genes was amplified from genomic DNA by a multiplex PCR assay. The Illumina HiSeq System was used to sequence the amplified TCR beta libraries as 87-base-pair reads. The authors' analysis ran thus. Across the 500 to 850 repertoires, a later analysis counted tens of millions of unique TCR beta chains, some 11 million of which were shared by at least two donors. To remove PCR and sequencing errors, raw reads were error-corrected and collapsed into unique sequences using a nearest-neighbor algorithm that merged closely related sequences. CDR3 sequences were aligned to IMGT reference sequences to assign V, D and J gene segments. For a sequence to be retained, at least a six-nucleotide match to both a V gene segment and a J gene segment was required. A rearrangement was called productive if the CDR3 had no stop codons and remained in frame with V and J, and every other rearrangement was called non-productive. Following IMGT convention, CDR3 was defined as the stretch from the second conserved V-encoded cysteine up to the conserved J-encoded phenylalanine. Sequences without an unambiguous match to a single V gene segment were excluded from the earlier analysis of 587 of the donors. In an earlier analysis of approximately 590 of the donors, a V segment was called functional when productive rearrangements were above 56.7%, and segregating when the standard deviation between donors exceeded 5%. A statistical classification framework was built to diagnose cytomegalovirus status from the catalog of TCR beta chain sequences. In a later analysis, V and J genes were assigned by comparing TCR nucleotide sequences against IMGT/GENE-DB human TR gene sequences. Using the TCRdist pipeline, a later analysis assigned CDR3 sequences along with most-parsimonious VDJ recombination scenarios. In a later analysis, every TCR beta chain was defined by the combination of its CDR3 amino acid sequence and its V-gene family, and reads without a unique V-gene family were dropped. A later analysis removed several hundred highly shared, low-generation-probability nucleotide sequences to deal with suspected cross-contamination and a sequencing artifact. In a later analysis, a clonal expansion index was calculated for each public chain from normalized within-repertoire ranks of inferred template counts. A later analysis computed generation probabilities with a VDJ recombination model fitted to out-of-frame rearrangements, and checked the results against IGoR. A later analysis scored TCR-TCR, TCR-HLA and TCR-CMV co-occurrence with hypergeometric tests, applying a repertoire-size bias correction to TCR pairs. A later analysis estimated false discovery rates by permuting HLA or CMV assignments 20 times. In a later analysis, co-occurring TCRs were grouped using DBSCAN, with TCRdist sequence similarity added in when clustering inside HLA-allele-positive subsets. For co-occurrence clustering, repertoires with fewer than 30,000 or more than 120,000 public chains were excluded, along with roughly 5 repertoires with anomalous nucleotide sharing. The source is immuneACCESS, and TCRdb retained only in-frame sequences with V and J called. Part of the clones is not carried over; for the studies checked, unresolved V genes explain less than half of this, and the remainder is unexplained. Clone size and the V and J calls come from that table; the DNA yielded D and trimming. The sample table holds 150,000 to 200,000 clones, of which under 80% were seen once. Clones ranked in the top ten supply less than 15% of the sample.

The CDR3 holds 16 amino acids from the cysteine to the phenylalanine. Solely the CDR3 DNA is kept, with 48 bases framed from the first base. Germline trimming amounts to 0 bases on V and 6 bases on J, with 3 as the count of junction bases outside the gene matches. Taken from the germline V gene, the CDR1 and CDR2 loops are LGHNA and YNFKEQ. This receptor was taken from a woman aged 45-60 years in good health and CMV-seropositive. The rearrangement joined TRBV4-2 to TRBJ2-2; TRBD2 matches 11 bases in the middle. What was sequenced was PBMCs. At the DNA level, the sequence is TGTGCCAGCAGCCAAGATTCGGGACTAGCGGCCGGGGAGCTGTTTTTT. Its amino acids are CASSQDSGLAAGELFF.